The source of this T cell receptor beta chain is a study of blood T cell dynamics during melanoma immunotherapy. The table came from immunoSEQ multiplex PCR; TCRdb's copy has only in-frame clones and leaves some out. The sample yields around 6,500 clones, 88% seen once. Time point in this sample: pre-treatment baseline. CDR3 length equals 13 residues. Germline loops: CDR1 LGHNA, CDR2 YNFKEQ. Of note for this clone: A junction end diverges from the germline sequence, so it may reflect a read error.

The material sequenced was blood, taken from a patient treated with checkpoint blockade. The V and J genes are TRBV4-2 and TRBJ2-7, with D possibly matching TRBD1 (7 bases). The sequence derives from a human donor with melanoma. CDR3 region: CASSQDLAGGLNF. CDR3 in DNA: TGTGCCAGCAGCCAAGATCTCGCAGGGGGGCTGAACTTC.